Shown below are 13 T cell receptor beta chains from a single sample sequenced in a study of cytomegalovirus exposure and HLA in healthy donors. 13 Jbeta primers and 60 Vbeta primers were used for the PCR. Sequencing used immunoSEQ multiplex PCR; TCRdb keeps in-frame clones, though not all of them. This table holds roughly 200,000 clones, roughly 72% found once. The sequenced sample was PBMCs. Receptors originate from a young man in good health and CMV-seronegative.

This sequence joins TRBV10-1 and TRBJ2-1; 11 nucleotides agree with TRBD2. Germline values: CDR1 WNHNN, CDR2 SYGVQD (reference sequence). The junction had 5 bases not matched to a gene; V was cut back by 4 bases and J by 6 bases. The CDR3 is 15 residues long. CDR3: CASSVRLAGINEQFF. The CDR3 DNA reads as TGCGCCAGCAGTGTGCGACTAGCGGGGATCAATGAGCAGTTCTTC.

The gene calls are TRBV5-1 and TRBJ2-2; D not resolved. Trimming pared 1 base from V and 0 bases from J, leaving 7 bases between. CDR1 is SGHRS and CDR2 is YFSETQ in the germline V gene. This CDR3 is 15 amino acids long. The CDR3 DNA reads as TGCGCCAGCAGCTTGTTCACGGCGAACACCGGGGAGCTGTTTTTT. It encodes CASSLFTANTGELFF.

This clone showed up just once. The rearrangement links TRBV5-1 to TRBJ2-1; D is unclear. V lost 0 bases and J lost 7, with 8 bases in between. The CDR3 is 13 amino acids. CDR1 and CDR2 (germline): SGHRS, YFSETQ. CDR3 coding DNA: TGCGCCAGCAGCTTGGTCCCCCCGAATGAGCAGTTCTTC. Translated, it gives CASSLVPPNEQFF. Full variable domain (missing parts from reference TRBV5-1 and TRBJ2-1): KAGVTQTPRYLIKTRGQQVTLSCSPISGHRSVSWYQQTPGQGLQFLFEYFSETQRNKGNFPGRFSGRQFSNSRSEMNVSTLELGDSALYLCASSLVPPNEQFFGPGTRLTVL.

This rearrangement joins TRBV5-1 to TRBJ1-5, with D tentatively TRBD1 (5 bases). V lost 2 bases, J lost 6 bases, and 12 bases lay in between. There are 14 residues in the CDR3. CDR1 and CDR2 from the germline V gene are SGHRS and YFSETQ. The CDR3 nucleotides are TGCGCCAGCAGCTTTGACGGGGGTTTTCAGCCCCAGCATTTT. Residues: CASSFDGGFQPQHF.

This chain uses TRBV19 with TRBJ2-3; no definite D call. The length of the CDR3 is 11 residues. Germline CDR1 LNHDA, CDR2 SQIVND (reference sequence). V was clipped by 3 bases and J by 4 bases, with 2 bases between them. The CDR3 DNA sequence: TGTGCCAGTAGTATCGCAGATACGCAGTATTTT. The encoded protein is CASSIADTQYF.

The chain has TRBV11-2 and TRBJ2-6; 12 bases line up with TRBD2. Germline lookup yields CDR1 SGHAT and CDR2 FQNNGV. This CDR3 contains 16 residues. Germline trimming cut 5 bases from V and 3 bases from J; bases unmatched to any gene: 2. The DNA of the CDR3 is TGTGCCAGCAGCCGACTAGCGGGAGTTGGGGCCAACGTCCTGACTTTC. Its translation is CASSRLAGVGANVLTF.

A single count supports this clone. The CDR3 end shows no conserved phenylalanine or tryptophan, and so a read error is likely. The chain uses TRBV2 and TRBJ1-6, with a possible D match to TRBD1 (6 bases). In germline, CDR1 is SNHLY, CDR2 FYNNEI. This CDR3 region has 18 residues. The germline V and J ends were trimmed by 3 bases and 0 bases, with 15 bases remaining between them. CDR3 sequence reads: CASSEKGARGSYNSPLHL. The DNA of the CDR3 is TGTGCCAGCAGTGAGAAAGGGGCCAGGGGCTCCTATAATTCACCCCTCCACCTT.

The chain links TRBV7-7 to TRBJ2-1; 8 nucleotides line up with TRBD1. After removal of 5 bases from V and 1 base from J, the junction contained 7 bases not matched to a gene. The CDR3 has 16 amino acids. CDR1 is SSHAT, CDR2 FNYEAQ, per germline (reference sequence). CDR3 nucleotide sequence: TGTGCCAGCAGCCTCACGACAGGGGTATCCTACAATGAGCAGTTCTTC. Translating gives CASSLTTGVSYNEQFF.

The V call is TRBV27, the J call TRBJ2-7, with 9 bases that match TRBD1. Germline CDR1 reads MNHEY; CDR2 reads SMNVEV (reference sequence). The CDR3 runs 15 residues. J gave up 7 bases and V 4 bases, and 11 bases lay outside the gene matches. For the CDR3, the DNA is TGTGCCAGCAGTTCCTCGGGGACAGGGAAGAGGGAGCAGTACTTC. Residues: CASSSSGTGKREQYF.

The CDR3 loop reads CASSSGQEEPYEQYF. CDR3 nucleotide sequence: TGTGCCAGCAGCTCCGGACAGGAGGAGCCCTACGAGCAGTACTTC. This chain uses TRBV7-9 with TRBJ2-7; 7 bases match TRBD1. The CDR3 loop spans 15 amino acids. Germline V gene lookup returns CDR1 SEHNR and CDR2 FQNEAQ (reference sequence). Germline trimming cut 4 bases from V and 2 bases from J; bases unmatched to any gene: 8.

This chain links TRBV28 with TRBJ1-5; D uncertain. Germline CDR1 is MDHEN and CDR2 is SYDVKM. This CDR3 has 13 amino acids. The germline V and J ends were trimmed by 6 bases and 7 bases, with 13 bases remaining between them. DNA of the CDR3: TGTGCCAGCAGACTAGGGTGGGAACAGCCCCAGCATTTT. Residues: CASRLGWEQPQHF.

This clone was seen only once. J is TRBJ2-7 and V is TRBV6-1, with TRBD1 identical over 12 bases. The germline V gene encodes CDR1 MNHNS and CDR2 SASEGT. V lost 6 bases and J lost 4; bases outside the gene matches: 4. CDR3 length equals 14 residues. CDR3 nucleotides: TGTGCCAGCAGCCCGGGACAGGGGGCGTACGAGCAGTACTTC. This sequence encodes CASSPGQGAYEQYF.

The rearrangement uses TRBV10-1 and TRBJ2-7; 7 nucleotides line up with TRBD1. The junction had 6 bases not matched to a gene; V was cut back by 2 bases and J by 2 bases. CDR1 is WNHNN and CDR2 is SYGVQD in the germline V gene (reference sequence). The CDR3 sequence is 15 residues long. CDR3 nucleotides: TGCGCCAGCAGTGAGCAGGGCACAGGGGCCTACGAGCAGTACTTC. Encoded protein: CASSEQGTGAYEQYF.